This TCR beta chain originates from a study of CD8 T cells in Susac syndrome (dated by TCRdb to the late 2010s). Background on the whole study: Whether CD8+ T cell activation and differentiation in Susac syndrome was antigen driven was tested using repertoire sequencing. Here is what the overall study found, with its caveats: The TCR sequencing and HLA analysis was acknowledged to have included a relatively small number of individuals.

Comments on this clonotype: The antigen it recognizes is unknown. No much larger clonotype is one base removed from it; base qualities were not supplied.

V trim: 4 bases; J trim: 0 bases; unmatched bases: 6. The germline V gene specifies SGDLS as CDR1 and YYNGEE as CDR2. The CDR3 numbers 16 residues from cysteine through phenylalanine. Of all the DNA, just the CDR3 is kept, 48 bases in frame from base 1. Peripheral blood CD8+ and CD4+ T cells from healthy donors, Susac syndrome patients and multiple sclerosis patients were profiled using high-throughput TCR beta sequencing. Healthy donors were age- and sex-matched controls. Bulk CD8+ and CD4+ T cells were purified magnetically by negative isolation, whereas CD8+ TEMRA cells were enriched by FACS. Blood was drawn into EDTA tubes, processed within 24 hours, and PBMCs were isolated by density gradient centrifugation. PBMCs intended for TCR sequencing were cryopreserved in liquid nitrogen and thawed later in a water bath at 37 degrees C. A purity of at least 90% was achieved for sorted or isolated CD4+, CD8+ and CD8+ TEMRA cells.

RNA was extracted using the RNeasy kit, and about 0.45 to 1 ug of the RNA was reverse transcribed with random hexamers. The immunoSEQ multiplex PCR assay, which covers 54 Vbeta and 13 Jbeta segments, was used to amplify TCR beta CDR3 regions. Bias from PCR amplification was corrected by using a synthetic template baseline for primer optimization and for computational correction. As for the authors' bioinformatics: Only productive sequences were kept, with reads annotated to V, D and J genes according to IMGT and analyzed in immunoSEQ Analyzer. Clonality was calculated as one minus the Shannon entropy normalized by log2 of the number of productive unique sequences. For each patient and control, public and private clones were evaluated among the 100 most prevalent clones. Clones were defined as Susac-specific when absent from the healthy and MS cohorts, from about a thousand published viral clones and from other ImmuneACCESS disease sequences. Using fastp trimming at Q25 and MiXCR clonotype assembly, TCRdb reanalyzed the public sequencing data and kept in-frame beta chains. Every CDR3 protein is listed once, alongside the most common genes and DNA of its rows. TCRdb's processing, not the authors', yielded these V and J calls. For this sample there are about 130,000 distinct CDR3 sequences; around 94% appear just once. Clones ranked in the top ten supply roughly 0.091% of the sample.

This sequence was found in a human donor in good health. Material: CD4+ T cells from PBMCs. The chain is assembled from TRBV9 and TRBJ2-1; the central 8 bases match TRBD2. The nucleotide sequence is TGTGCCAGCAGCCCACTAAGCGGGAGCTCCTACAATGAGCAGTTCTTC. Protein translation: CASSPLSGSSYNEQFF.